A single sample gave rise to the 8 T cell receptor beta chains below, sequenced in a study of blood T cells in healthy people across ages. PCR was performed a second time for about 7 to 12 cycles using a sample-barcoded 5' primer and a J-beta primer mix. TCRdb passed the 5' RACE reads through MiXCR, listing each CDR3 protein once. The profile shows approximately 800,000 distinct CDR3 sequences, around 24% of them singletons. These data were also reused for a study on T cells of mothers and their children.

Specimen: blood. The receptors shown here come from a boy aged 5 to 17 in good health.

This clonotype was counted a few times. The J gene is TRBJ2-5, the V gene TRBV7-9; unclear D gene. Germline V lookup: CDR1 SEHNR, CDR2 FQNEAQ (reference sequence). Between the trimmed V and J ends, which lost 2 bases and 5 bases, there was a span of 15 bases. This CDR3 spans 15 amino acids. The CDR3 spells CASSLSLGLDETQYF. The CDR3 region has the DNA TGTGCCAGCAGCTTAAGTCTGGGCCTGGACGAGACCCAGTACTTC.

The chain recombines TRBV7-9 with TRBJ2-7; D unclear. With the DNA end fitting TRBJ2-5 better, the J assignment may be wrong. The length of the CDR3 is 14 residues. Germline assignment: CDR1 SEHNR and CDR2 FQNEAQ (reference sequence). This chain's CDR3 is CASSSHSLRETQYF. CDR3 DNA sequence: TGTGCCAGCAGCTCTCACTCCTTACGGGAGACCCAGTACTTC.

This clonotype has a handful of counts. The chain combines TRBV29-1 with TRBJ2-5; the D gene is possibly TRBD1 (5 bases). The assigned J gene may be wrong: the sequence end matches TRBJ2-1 better. Germline V CDR1 and CDR2: SQVTM, ANQGSEA. The CDR3 runs 13 residues. The CDR3 DNA is TGCAGCGTGACCGGGTCAGGGTACAATGAGCAGTTCTTC. It specifies CSVTGSGYNEQFF.

The V gene is TRBV7-3, the J gene TRBJ2-1, with 9 bases matching TRBD1. The ends lost 2 bases at V and 8 bases at J; junction bases unmatched: 7. Germline CDR1 SGHTA, CDR2 FQGTGA. CDR3 length: 15 residues. CDR3 DNA sequence: TGTGCCAGCAGCTTAGGGGACAGGGATGGGGATGAGCAGTTCTTC. It is translated as CASSLGDRDGDEQFF.

This clonotype was counted between two and nine times. The CDR3 sequence is CASVDSPHTTEAFF. As DNA, the CDR3 is TGTGCCAGCGTGGACAGTCCGCACACCACTGAAGCTTTCTTT. The chain is built from TRBV6-5 and TRBJ1-1; TRBD1 might be the D (6 bases). Trimming left V 8 bases short and J 4 bases short, with 17 bases between. Germline V gives CDR1 MNHEY, CDR2 SVGAGI. The CDR3 sequence is 14 residues long.

V and J are TRBV7-2 and TRBJ2-2, with TRBD2 matching over 8 bases. The CDR3 is 15 amino acids. Germline CDR1 SGHTA, CDR2 FQGNSA. After removal of 2 bases from V and 5 bases from J, the junction contained 4 bases not matched to a gene. The CDR3 is CASSLRLARTGELFF. For the CDR3, the DNA is TGTGCCAGCAGCTTACGACTAGCGAGAACCGGGGAGCTGTTTTTT.

This clonotype was seen more than once but under ten times. This chain joins TRBV20-1 and TRBJ2-7; D is unclear. The V and J ends lost 5 bases and 2 bases respectively, with 16 bases between them. This CDR3 spans 14 amino acids. Germline values: CDR1 DFQATT, CDR2 SNEGSKA (reference sequence). CDR3 sequence: CSAQPRDGAYEQYF. CDR3 coding DNA: TGCAGTGCTCAACCCCGTGATGGCGCCTACGAGCAGTACTTC.

This clonotype was found a few times. The V and J genes are TRBV3-1 and TRBJ2-1; 12 bases align to TRBD2. CDR3 length: 18 residues. Germline CDR1 reads LGHDT; CDR2 reads YNNKEL (reference sequence). The V gene end was trimmed by 1 base and the J gene end by 1 base; junction bases not matched to a gene: 5. CDR3 in DNA: TGTGCCAGCAGCCAAGTGAGTCTAGCGGGGGGGTCCTACAATGAGCAGTTCTTC. This encodes CASSQVSLAGGSYNEQFF.